This paragraph covers one T cell receptor (beta chain) sequence. Its antigen target is currently unknown. No much larger clone is present one base from it, and per-base qualities are unavailable. The method was the immunoSEQ multiplex PCR assay. The multiplex PCR relied on a mix of 60 forward primers for TCR Vbeta segments and 13 reverse primers for TCR Jbeta segments. Amplification of the CDR3 region of rearranged TCR beta genes was performed with a multiplex PCR assay on genomic DNA. On the Illumina HiSeq System, the amplified TCR beta libraries were sequenced as 87-base-pair reads. As for how the authors treated the data: A later analysis counted 65 million to 90 million unique TCR beta chains across the approximately 700 repertoires, and some 11 million of these chains were shared by at least two donors. Raw reads were error-corrected and collapsed into unique sequences by a nearest-neighbor algorithm in which closely related sequences were merged to remove PCR and sequencing errors. V, D and J gene segments were assigned by aligning CDR3 sequences to IMGT reference sequences. Each retained sequence needed at least a six-nucleotide match to both a V gene segment and a J gene segment. Rearrangements were called productive when the CDR3 lacked stop codons and stayed in frame with V and J; all others were non-productive. CDR3 was defined by IMGT convention, running from the second conserved V-encoded cysteine to the conserved J-encoded phenylalanine. Sequences without an unambiguous match to a single V gene segment were excluded from the earlier analysis of about 630 of the donors. In an earlier analysis of several hundred of the donors, V segments were called functional above 56.7% productive rearrangements and were called segregating when the between-donor standard deviation exceeded 5%. A statistical classification framework was built for diagnosing cytomegalovirus status from the catalog of TCR beta chain sequences. V and J gene assignment, in a later analysis, came from comparing TCR nucleotide sequences with IMGT/GENE-DB human TR gene sequences. Using the TCRdist pipeline, a later analysis assigned CDR3 sequences along with most-parsimonious VDJ recombination scenarios. In a later analysis, each TCR beta chain was defined by its CDR3 amino acid sequence together with its V-gene family, and reads without a unique V-gene family were excluded. In a later analysis, fewer than 650 highly shared, low-generation-probability nucleotide sequences were removed to address suspected cross-contamination and a sequencing artifact. A later analysis calculated a clonal expansion index for each public chain from normalized within-repertoire ranks of inferred template counts. In a later analysis, generation probabilities were computed using a VDJ recombination model fitted to out-of-frame rearrangements, and the results were checked against IGoR. In a later analysis, TCR-TCR, TCR-HLA and TCR-CMV co-occurrence was scored with hypergeometric tests, and a repertoire-size bias correction was applied to TCR pairs. To estimate false discovery rates, a later analysis permuted the HLA or CMV assignments 20 times. In a later analysis, co-occurring TCRs were grouped using DBSCAN, and TCRdist sequence similarity was added for clustering within HLA-allele-positive subsets. Co-occurrence clustering excluded repertoires with fewer than 30,000 or more than 120,000 public chains, plus five with anomalous nucleotide sharing. Imported from immuneACCESS, the table was reduced by TCRdb to in-frame sequences with V and J called. These copies leave out some clones; in studies compared against another copy, an unresolved V gene accounts for under half, and the cause of the remainder is not known. V and J calls and clone size are those listed in that table; D and trimming were worked out from the DNA. The sample table lists 200,000 or so clones, 75% to 90% of them with a count of one. In total, the top ten clones hold around 0.75% of the sample.

In total, about 650 healthy bone marrow donors made up the cohort. Cohort members were all nominally healthy when sampled, although unrecorded immune exposures were likely present. The donor tested CMV seronegative and was one of the 352 seronegative cohort members. Each donor provided a peripheral blood sample, and peripheral blood mononuclear cells were used for TCR beta sequencing. Genomic DNA was extracted from the blood cell samples with the Qiagen DNeasy Blood Extraction Kit. The data are from a study of cytomegalovirus exposure and HLA in healthy donors (dated by TCRdb to the late 2010s). Study-wide context: In an earlier analysis of some 610 of the donors, 250 to 300 Gb of sequence data and 100 million or so unique TCR beta sequences from 150 million to 200 million T cells were reported. Donor age, sex, ethnicity and CMV serostatus were compiled together with the repertoire data. Rather than using new phenotypic data, the later analysis identified candidate immune exposures from TCR beta sequences and from how often those sequences occurred across donors. Four or five DR-DQ haplotypes were handled as single units for association and clustering because linkage in the cohort was strong. Of the 300 to 450 genotyped donors, about 80% fell in the genetic ancestry cluster associated with self-reported Caucasian donors. Among some 400 genotyped donors of the cohort, an average of 235,054 unique TCR beta nucleotide sequences were sequenced per donor, 15% to 20% of them non-productive. The study combined high-throughput TCR immunosequencing, statistical association of individual TCRs with disease status, and machine learning to predict cytomegalovirus infection status. Class I and class II HLA loci were covered by the typing at four-digit resolution. The number of typed donors differed by locus: 629-630 for A, B, C, DRB1 and DQB1; 500 to 550 for DQA1; 606 for DPA1; and 400 to 480 for DPB1. To study patterns of TCR occurrence, a later analysis re-analyzed previously published TCR beta repertoires from 700 or so donors and added high-resolution HLA genotyping. An early release covering 550 to 700 HLA-typed donors comprised approximately 300 gigabases of sequencing data and tens of millions of unique TCR sequences. In a later genetic analysis, genome-wide SNP genotypes for about 60% of the 666 donors were used, and that subset was treated as a discovery cohort. All discovery cohort repertoires had been generated using a single sequencing platform. The study was designed to test whether signatures of past pathogen exposure could be identified by cataloging public T cell receptors. In addition to the first cohort of hundreds of subjects, a separate validation cohort of 120 different subjects was used. An earlier analysis of around 540 of the donors applied high-throughput TCR beta sequencing to assess whether each TCR beta V gene segment acted as functional or pseudogenic. The study profiled the T cell repertoires of 666 subjects by immunosequencing and related them to cytomegalovirus serostatus. Study-level results and caveats: Across donors, most TCR sequences were observed very rarely, whereas some public TCRs were present in many individuals. An earlier analysis of approximately 540 of the donors showed that most TCR beta V segments appeared in productive rearrangements either about 87% or about 30% of the time, which broadly matched IMGT annotations. A further reported finding was that TCR beta sequences accurately predicted the HLA-A and HLA-B alleles for most subjects in the first cohort. Specific HLA alleles were associated with 15,000 to 20,000 TCR beta sequences at a false discovery rate of 0.05 in a later analysis. In a later analysis, HLA-associated TCR beta chains were found to be more clonally expanded and to have lower generation probabilities than equally common non-associated chains. A later genetic analysis associated a missense DCLRE1C variant with V-gene and J-gene trimming of TCR beta chains, and an independent cohort replicated the association. Some IMGT-functional V segments, including TRBV6-2 and TRBV6-3, could not be distinguished by the 87-base-pair reads and were therefore excluded. When HLA alleles, especially DR and DQ, strongly co-occurred, attributing TCR associations to individual alleles was difficult. The only immune exposure information available for the cohort was CMV serostatus. A later analysis found that TCR association rates varied across HLA loci, with DRB1 alleles showing the most associated TCRs and HLA-C alleles the fewest. Three of the identified cytomegalovirus-associated TCR beta chains were confirmed in vitro to be specific for cytomegalovirus antigens. A later genetic analysis reported fewer N-insertions in productive TCRs among donors in an Asian-associated ancestry cluster than the roughly 700-donor mean. Because counts were too low, about 15 rarely observed V segments, including chromosome 9 orphons, were left out of the earlier analysis of 500 to 750 of the donors. A cluster of highly shared sequence variants was judged likely to represent a technical artifact of the sequencing pipeline. The presence/absence analyses assumed that sequencing depth was roughly uniform across donors, and that assumption may not be true. The authors suggested that the approach could potentially be extended to other disease states and immunological phenotypes. Cytomegalovirus status was reported to be diagnosed by the classifier with high specificity and sensitivity in both the original and validation cohorts. Correlated functional status among segregating V segments might reflect linkage disequilibrium, but an unknown experimental factor could not be ruled out. In the study, around 150 TCR beta chains were listed as associated with cytomegalovirus. This cohort had only TCR beta chains sequenced, and the lack of alpha or paired-chain data limited which features could be detected. In a later analysis, most CMV-associated TCR beta chains were found to appear HLA-restricted, with HLA associations seemingly driven largely by CMV exposure. According to a later analysis, parvovirus B19, influenza, CMV and Epstein-Barr virus appeared linked to several top co-occurrence clusters. Because HLA typing was missing for some donors at each locus, association tests included only the typed subset.

From a lookup of the germline V gene, CDR1 and CDR2 are SGHVS and FQNEAQ. The CDR3, cysteine through phenylalanine, is 15 amino acids long. Only the CDR3 DNA stays, 45 bases, in frame from base 1. The germline V end is reduced by 3 bases and the J end by 3 bases; junction bases left unmatched: 7. The chain is made from TRBV7-8 and TRBJ2-7, with TRBD1 identical over 8 junction bases. The sequenced sample consisted of PBMCs. The clonotype originates from a woman between 18 and 29 years old in good health and CMV-seronegative. The CDR3 loop reads CASSFVQGAGYEQYF. The nucleotides read TGTGCCAGCAGCTTTGTGCAGGGGGCAGGCTACGAGCAGTACTTC.